This T cell receptor beta chain appears in the sequencing data of a study of blood T cell repertoires in COVID-19. In the study overall: COVID-19 samples, acute and convalescent, were from the United States, Italy and Spain. T cells, B-cell-depleted T cells, or PBMCs supplied cDNA or gDNA.

Germline V gene data show CDR1 as MNHEY and CDR2 as SVGEGT. The CDR3 contains 17 residues. The ends lost 7 bases at V and 2 bases at J; junction bases unmatched: 14. In the original processing: The authors estimated nucleated cell counts from reference gene primer amplification. Here immunoSEQ multiplex PCR was the method, and the copy in TCRdb shows in-frame clones only, minus some. For V, J and clone size, that table is used; D and trimming come from the DNA. The sample includes some 31,000 clones, more than 85% of them seen just once. The source is a human donor in a cohort sampled during active COVID-19. The donor label of this sample is uncertain. The sample comprised peripheral blood. The rearrangement links TRBV6-2 or TRBV6-3 to TRBJ2-3; 8 bases map to TRBD2. DNA of the CDR3: TGTGCCAGCACCCCCCGGTACGGGAGGGCCGCCACAGATACGCAGTATTTT. Amino acids: CASTPRYGRAATDTQYF.